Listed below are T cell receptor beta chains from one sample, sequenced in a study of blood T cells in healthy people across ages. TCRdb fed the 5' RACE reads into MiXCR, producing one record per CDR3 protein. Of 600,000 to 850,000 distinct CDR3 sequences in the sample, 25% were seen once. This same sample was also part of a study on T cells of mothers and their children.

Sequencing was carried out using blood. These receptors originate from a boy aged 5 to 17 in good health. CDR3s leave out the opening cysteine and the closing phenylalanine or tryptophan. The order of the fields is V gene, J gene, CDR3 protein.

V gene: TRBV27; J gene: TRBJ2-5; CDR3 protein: ASSFLTPPATLY
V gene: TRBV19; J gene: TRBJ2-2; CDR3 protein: ASRSPRSNTGELF
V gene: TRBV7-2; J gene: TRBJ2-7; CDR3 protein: ASSLGTEPLSEQY
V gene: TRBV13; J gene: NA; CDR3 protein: ASSRAGVGYEQY
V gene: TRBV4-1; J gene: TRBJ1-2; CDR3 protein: ASSHLQTGNYGYT
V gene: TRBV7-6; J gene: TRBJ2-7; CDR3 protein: ASSLSLGGDEQY
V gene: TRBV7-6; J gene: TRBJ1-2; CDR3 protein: ASSPNRDARTGYT
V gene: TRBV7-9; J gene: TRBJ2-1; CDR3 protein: ATILLAGGYNEQF
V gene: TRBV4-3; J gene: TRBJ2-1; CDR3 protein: ASSQDPLNSYNEQF
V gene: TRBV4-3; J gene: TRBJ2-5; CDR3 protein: ASSLRLAGGLEAQY
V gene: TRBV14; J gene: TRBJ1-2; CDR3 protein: ASSLSEGYGYT
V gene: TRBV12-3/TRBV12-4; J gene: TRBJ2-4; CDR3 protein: ASSWDLAKNIQY
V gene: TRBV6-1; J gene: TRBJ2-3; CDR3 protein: ASSSGTGDTQY
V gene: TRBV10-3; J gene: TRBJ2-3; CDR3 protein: AIHSGGQDTQY
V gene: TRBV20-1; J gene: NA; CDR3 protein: SARDKTAGGSEQF
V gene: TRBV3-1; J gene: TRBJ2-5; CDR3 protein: ASSQWSLGAQY
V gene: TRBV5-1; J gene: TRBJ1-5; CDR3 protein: ASSSQEGGQPQH
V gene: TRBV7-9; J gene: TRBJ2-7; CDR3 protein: ASSFDADRAHEQY
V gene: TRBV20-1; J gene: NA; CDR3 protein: APSKGPYNEQF
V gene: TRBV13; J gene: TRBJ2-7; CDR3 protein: ASSQASGAYEQY
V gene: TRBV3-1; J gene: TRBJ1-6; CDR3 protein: ASSEGTAVFRSPLH
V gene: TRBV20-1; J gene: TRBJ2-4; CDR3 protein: SASSGDKNIQY
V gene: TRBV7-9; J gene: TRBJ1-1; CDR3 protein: ASSWDRADTEAF
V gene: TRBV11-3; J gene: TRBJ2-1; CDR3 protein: ASSLRSTVDGYNEQF
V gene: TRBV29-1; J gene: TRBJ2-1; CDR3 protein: SVETGGRSYNEQF
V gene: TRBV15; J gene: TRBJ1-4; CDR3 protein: ATSRDMGSLNEKLF
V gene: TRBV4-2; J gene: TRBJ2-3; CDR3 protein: ASSQEIGADTQY
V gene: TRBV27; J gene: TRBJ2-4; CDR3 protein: ASSPLRTGERHIQY
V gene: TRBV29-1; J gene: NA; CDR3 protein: SVAEGWDEQY
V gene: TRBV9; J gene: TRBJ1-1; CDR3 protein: ASTRQAENEAF
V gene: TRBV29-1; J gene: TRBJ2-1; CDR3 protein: SVHRGRATNEQF
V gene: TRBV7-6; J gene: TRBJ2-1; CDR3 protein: ASSLAGTGGNEQF
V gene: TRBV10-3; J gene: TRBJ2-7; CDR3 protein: AISGTSGVKVYEQY
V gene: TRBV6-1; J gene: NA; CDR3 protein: ASSEAQSATQY
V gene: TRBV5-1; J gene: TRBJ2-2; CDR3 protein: ASTEAAGTGELF
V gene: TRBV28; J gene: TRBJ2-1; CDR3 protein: ASNSFGTTLYNEQF
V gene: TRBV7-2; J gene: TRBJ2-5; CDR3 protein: ASSLTGQDQETQH
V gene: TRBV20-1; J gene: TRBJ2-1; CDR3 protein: SARVEPYNEQF
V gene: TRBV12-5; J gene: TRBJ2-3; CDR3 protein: ASGFTEGPDTQY
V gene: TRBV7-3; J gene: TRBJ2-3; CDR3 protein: ASSVSGLAGGPDTQY
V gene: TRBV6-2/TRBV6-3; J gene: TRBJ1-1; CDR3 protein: ACRLGATTEAF
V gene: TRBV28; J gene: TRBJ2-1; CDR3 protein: ASSRLSSYNEQF
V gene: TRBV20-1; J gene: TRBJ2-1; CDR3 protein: SASVPWNEQF
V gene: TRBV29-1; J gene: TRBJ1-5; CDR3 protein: SVEYRAGKRSNQPQH
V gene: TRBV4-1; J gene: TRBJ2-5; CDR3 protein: ASSQVGLQETQY
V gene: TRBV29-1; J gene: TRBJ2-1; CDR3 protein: SGIPTGPRDNEQF
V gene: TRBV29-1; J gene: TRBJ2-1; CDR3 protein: SVEGSESLLNEQF
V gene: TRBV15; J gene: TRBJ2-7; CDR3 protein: ATSRDGYEQY
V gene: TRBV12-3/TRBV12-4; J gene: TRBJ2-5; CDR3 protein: ASSPQGLEETQY
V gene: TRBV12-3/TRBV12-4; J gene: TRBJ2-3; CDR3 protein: ASSQTSGSLTDTQY
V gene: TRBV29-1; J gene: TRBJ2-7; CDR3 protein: SVVPHLGLTSYEQY
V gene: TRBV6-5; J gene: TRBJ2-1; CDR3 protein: ASRVTGAVYDEQF
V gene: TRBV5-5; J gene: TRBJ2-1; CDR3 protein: ASSLADTGILEQF